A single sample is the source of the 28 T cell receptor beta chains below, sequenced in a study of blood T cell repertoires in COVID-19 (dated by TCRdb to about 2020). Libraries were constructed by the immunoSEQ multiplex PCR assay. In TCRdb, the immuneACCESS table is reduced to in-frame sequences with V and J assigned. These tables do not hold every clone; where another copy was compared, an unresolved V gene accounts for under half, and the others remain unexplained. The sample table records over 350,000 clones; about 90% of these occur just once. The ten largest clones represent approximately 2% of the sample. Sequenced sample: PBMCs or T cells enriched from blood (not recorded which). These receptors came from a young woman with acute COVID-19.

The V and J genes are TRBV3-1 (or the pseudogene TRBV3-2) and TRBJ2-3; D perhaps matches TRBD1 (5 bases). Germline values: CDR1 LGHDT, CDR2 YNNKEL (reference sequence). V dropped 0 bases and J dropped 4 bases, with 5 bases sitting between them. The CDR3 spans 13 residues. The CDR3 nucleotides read TGTGCCAGCAGCCAAGAGGGGCCAGATACGCAGTATTTT. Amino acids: CASSQEGPDTQYF.

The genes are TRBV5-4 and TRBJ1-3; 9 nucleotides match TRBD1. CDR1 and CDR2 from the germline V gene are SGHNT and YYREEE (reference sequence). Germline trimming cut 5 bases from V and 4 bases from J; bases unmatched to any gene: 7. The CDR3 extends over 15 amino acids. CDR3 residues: CASRVTGGMGNTIYF. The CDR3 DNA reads TGTGCCAGCAGAGTAACAGGGGGCATGGGAAACACCATATATTTT.

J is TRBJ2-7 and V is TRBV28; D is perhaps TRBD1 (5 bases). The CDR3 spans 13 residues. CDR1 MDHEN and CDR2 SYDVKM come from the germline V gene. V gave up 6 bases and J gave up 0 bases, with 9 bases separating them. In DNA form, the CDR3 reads TGTGCCAGCAGGGGGCGCAGCTCCTACGAGCAGTACTTC. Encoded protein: CASRGRSSYEQYF.

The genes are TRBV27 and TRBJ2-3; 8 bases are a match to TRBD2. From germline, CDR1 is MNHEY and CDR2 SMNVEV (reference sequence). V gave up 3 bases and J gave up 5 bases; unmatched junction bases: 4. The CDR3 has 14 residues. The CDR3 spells CASSFGGAKDTQYF. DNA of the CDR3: TGTGCCAGCAGTTTCGGGGGGGCCAAAGATACGCAGTATTTT.

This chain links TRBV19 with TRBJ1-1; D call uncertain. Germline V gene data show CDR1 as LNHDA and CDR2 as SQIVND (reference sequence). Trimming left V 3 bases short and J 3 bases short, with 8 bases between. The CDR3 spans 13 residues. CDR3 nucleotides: TGTGCCAGTAGTATCGCGAGGGACACTGAAGCTTTCTTT. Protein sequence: CASSIARDTEAFF.

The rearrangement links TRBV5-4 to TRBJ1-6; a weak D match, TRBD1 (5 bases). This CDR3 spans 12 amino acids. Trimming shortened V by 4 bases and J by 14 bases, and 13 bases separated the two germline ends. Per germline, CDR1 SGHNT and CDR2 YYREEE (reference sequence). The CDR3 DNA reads TGTGCCAGCAGCGCCGGGACTGCCACCCTCCACTTT. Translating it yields CASSAGTATLHF.

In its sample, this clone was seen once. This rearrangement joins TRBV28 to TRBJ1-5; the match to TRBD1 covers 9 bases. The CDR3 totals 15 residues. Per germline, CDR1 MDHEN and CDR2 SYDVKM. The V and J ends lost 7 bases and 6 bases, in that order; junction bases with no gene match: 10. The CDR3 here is CASNTEQGAAQPQHF. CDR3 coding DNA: TGTGCCAGCAATACTGAACAGGGGGCGGCTCAGCCCCAGCATTTT.

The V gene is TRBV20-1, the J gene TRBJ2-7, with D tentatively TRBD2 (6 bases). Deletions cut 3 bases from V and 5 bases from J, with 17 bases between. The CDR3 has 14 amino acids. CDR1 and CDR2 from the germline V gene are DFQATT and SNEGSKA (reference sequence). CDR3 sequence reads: CSASEGSGRHEQYF. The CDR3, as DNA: TGCAGTGCTAGTGAGGGGTCAGGGAGGCACGAGCAGTACTTC.

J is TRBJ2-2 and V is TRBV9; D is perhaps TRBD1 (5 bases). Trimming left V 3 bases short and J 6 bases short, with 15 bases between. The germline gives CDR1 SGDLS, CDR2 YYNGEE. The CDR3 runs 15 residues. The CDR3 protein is CASSGTGRIAGELFF. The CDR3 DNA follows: TGTGCCAGCAGCGGAACAGGTAGAATTGCCGGGGAGCTGTTTTTT.

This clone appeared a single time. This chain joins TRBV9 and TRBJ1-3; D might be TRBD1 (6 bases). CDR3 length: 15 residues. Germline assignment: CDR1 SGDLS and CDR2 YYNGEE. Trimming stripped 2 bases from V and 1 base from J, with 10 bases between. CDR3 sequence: CASSVTGFSGNTIYF. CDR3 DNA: TGTGCCAGCAGCGTTACAGGGTTTTCTGGAAACACCATATATTTT.

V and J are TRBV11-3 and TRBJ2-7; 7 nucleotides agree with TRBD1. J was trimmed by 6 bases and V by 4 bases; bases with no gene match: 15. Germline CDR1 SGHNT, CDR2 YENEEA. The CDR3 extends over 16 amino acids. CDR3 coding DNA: TGTGCCAGCAGCTCTCAGGCCGGGACAGCTGGAGGCGAGCAGTACTTC. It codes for CASSSQAGTAGGEQYF.

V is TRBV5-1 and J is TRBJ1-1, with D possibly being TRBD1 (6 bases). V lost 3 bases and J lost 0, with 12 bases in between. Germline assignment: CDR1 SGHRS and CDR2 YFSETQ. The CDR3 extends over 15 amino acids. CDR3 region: CASSYARDMNTEAFF. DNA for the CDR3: TGCGCCAGCAGCTACGCCAGGGACATGAACACTGAAGCTTTCTTT.

DNA for the CDR3: TGTGCCAGCAGTTTACCAGCGGGGTCATACGAGCAGTACTTC. Translation gives CASSLPAGSYEQYF. The chain couples TRBV27 to TRBJ2-7; 7 nucleotides align to TRBD2. This CDR3 is built from 14 residues. V shed 2 bases, J shed 4 bases, and the junction held 5 bases outside the gene matches. CDR1 MNHEY and CDR2 SMNVEV come from the germline V gene (reference sequence).

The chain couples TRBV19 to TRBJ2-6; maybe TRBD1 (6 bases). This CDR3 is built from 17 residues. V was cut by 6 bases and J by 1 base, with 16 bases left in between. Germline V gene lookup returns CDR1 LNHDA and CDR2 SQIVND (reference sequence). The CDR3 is CASSLRGFQSGANVLTF. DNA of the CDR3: TGTGCCAGTAGCCTCAGGGGTTTTCAATCTGGGGCCAACGTCCTGACTTTC. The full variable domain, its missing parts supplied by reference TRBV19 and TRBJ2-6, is DGGITQSPKYLFRKEGQNVTLSCEQNLNHDAMYWYRQDPGQGLRLIYYSQIVNDFQKGDIAEGYSVSREKKESFPLTVTSAQKNPTAFYLCASSLRGFQSGANVLTFGAGSRLTVL.

The CDR3 DNA reads TGTGCCAGCAGCTCAACCGTTCGTGGGGCCGGAAACACCATATATTTT. Translating it yields CASSSTVRGAGNTIYF. The chain links TRBV7-9 to TRBJ1-3; TRBD1 might be the D (5 bases). This CDR3 spans 16 amino acids. Trimming removed 4 bases at V and 4 bases at J, with 17 bases between. Germline V gene sequence: CDR1 SEHNR, CDR2 FQNEAQ (reference sequence).

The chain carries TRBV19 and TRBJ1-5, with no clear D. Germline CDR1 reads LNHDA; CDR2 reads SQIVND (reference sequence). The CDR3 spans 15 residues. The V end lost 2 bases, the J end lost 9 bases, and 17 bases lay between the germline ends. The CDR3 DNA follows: TGTGCCAGTAGTATAACCTTTCGACAAATTGGGCCCCAGCATTTT. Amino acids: CASSITFRQIGPQHF.

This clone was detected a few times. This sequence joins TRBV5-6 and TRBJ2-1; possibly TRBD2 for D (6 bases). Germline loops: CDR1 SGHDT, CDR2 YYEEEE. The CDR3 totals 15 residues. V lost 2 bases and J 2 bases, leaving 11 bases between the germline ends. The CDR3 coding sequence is TGTGCCAGCAGCTTACGACTAGTAGCCTACAATGAGCAGTTCTTC. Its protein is CASSLRLVAYNEQFF.

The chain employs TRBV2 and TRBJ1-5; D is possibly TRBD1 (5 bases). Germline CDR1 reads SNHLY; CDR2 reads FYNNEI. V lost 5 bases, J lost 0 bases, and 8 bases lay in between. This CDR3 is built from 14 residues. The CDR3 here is CASSNQGSNQPQHF. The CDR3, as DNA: TGTGCCAGCAGTAACCAGGGTAGCAATCAGCCCCAGCATTTT.

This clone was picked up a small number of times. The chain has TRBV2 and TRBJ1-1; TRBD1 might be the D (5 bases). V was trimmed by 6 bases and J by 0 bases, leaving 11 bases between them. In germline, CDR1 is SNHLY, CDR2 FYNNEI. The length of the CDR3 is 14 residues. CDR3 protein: CASRGGRMNTEAFF. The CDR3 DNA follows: TGTGCCAGCAGGGGGGGACGGATGAACACTGAAGCTTTCTTT.

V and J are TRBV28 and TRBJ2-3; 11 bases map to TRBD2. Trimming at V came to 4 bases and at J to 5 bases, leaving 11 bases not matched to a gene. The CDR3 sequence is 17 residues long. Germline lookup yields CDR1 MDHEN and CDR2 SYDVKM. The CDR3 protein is CASSSPLLAGGGDTQYF. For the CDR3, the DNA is TGTGCCAGCAGTTCCCCCCTCCTAGCGGGAGGTGGAGATACGCAGTATTTT.

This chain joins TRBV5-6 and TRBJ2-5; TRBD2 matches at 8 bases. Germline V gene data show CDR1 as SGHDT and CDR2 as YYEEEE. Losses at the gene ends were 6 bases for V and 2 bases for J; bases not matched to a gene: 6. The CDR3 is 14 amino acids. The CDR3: CASTLAGLQETQYF. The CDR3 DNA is TGTGCCAGCACCTTAGCGGGACTTCAAGAGACCCAGTACTTC.

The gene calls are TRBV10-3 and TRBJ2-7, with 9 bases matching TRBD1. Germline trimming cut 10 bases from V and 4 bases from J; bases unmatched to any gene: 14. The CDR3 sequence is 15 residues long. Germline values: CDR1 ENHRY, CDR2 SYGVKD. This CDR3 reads CATGSTGGEGYEQYF. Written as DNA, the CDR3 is TGTGCCACCGGCTCCACAGGGGGCGAGGGGTACGAGCAGTACTTC.

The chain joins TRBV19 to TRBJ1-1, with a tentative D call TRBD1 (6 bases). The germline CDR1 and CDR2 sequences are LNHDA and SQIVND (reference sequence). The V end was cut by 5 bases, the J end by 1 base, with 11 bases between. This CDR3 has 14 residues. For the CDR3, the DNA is TGTGCCAGTAGTTTGGACAGAACGAACACTGAAGCTTTCTTT. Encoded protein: CASSLDRTNTEAFF.

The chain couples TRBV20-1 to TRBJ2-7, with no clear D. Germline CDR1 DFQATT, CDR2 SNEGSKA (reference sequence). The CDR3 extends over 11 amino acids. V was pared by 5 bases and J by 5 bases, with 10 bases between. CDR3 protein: CSAYDTHEQYF. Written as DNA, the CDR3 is TGCAGTGCTTACGACACTCACGAGCAGTACTTC.

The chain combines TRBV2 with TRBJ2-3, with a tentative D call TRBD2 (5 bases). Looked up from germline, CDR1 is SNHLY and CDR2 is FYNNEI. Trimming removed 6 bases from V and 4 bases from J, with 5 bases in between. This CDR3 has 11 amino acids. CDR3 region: CASRRADTQYF. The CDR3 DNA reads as TGTGCCAGCAGGAGGGCAGATACGCAGTATTTT.

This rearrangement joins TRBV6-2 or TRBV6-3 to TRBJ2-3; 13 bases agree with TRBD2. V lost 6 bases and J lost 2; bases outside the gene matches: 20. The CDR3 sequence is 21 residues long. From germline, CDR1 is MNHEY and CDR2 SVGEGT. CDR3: CASSTIRRTSGRAYHTDTQYF. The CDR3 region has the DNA TGTGCCAGCAGCACCATAAGAAGAACTAGCGGGAGGGCCTATCACACAGATACGCAGTATTTT.

The DNA of the CDR3 is TGTGCCAGCAGCTTCCAGACTAGCGGGAGCCGCGATACGCAGTATTTT. Its protein product is CASSFQTSGSRDTQYF. This chain joins TRBV7-8 and TRBJ2-3; 12 bases agree with TRBD2. Germline assignment: CDR1 SGHVS and CDR2 FQNEAQ. Germline trimming cut 3 bases from V and 6 bases from J; bases unmatched to any gene: 7. There are 16 residues in the CDR3.

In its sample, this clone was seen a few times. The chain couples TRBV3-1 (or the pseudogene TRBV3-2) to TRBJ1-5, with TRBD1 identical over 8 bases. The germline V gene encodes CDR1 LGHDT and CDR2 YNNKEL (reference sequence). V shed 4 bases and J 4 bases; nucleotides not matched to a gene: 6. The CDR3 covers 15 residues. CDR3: CASSRTQGANQPQHF. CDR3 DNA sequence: TGTGCCAGCAGCCGAACGCAGGGGGCGAATCAGCCCCAGCATTTT.